This TCR beta chain was obtained from a study of T cells in Graves' hyperthyroidism and ophthalmopathy. Researchers took RNA transcripts and amplified the TCR beta CDR3 regions from them. A first-round RT-PCR of the TCR CDR3 used the HTBI primer set. TCRdb itself ran the multiplex PCR reads through MiXCR, one entry per CDR3 protein. The table has some 510,000 distinct CDR3 sequences, around 21% seen once. Used for diagnoses were clinical symptoms, serum thyroxine and TRAb, thyroid ultrasound and orbital computed tomography. This clonotype was seen only a few times. The specimen sequenced was blood. The source is a man aged 18-30 years with Graves' hyperthyroidism.

The CDR3 region has the DNA TGTGCCAGCAGAACAGGGCCGGCCAATCAGCCCCAGCATTTT. Protein sequence: CASRTGPANQPQHF. The rearrangement uses TRBV27 and TRBJ1-5; tentative D call: TRBD1 (6 bases). Germline CDR1 MNHEY, CDR2 SMNVEV (reference sequence). The V end lost 6 bases, the J end lost 3 bases, and 12 bases lay between the germline ends. The CDR3 consists of 14 residues.